These 26 T cell receptor beta chains came from one sample sequenced in a study of blood T cells in healthy people across ages. Primers used in a second PCR of roughly 7 to 11 cycles were a sample-barcoded 5' primer and a J-beta primer mix. One entry per CDR3 protein, called by TCRdb with MiXCR from the 5' RACE reads. The table includes some 900,000 distinct CDR3 sequences, around 48% detected once. The sequenced sample was blood. These receptors were taken from a man between 25 and 39 years old in good health.

V usage is TRBV3-1 and J usage is TRBJ2-5; tentative D call: TRBD1 (6 bases). The germline V gene encodes CDR1 LGHDT and CDR2 YNNKEL (reference sequence). The CDR3 is 15 residues long. Trimming removed 3 bases from V and 1 base from J, with 12 bases in between. This chain's CDR3 is CASSQVHRVQETQYF. The CDR3 DNA is TGTGCCAGCAGCCAGGTGCACAGGGTCCAAGAGACCCAGTACTTC.

V is TRBV3-1 and J is TRBJ1-4; TRBD1 matches at 11 bases. This CDR3 has 17 amino acids. Trimming at V came to 0 bases and at J to 11 bases, leaving 11 bases not matched to a gene. Germline CDR1 LGHDT, CDR2 YNNKEL (reference sequence). CDR3 amino acids: CASSQDLRFGDRGKLFF. The CDR3 DNA sequence: TGTGCCAGCAGCCAAGATCTTCGTTTCGGGGACAGGGGGAAACTGTTTTTT.

This rearrangement joins TRBV6-5 to TRBJ2-2, with D uncertain. CDR1 and CDR2 from the germline V gene are MNHEY and SVGAGI. The CDR3 consists of 13 residues. V lost 6 bases and J lost 3, with 8 bases in between. CDR3 in DNA: TGTGCCAGCAGGGAAACGGACACCGGGGAGCTGTTTTTT. As protein: CASRETDTGELFF.

The chain is built from TRBV7-2 and TRBJ2-7; D might be TRBD1 (7 bases). This CDR3 region has 16 residues. V lost 5 bases and J 2 bases, leaving 19 bases between the germline ends. Germline-derived CDR1 and CDR2 are SGHTA and FQGNSA. The CDR3 coding sequence is TGTGCCAGCAGCCAGGAGGGACAGCAACTTCCCTACGAGCAGTACTTC. This encodes CASSQEGQQLPYEQYF.

This clonotype was detected many times. The chain carries TRBV5-1 and TRBJ2-1; 7 bases line up with TRBD1. Germline V gives CDR1 SGHRS, CDR2 YFSETQ. The CDR3 length is 14 residues. The trim removed 4 bases at V and 4 bases at J, leaving 5 bases unmatched. The CDR3 region is CASSLGQDYNEQFF. The CDR3 DNA reads as TGCGCCAGCAGCCTAGGACAGGATTACAATGAGCAGTTCTTC.

This chain uses TRBV28 with TRBJ1-2; weak D call: TRBD1 (5 bases). CDR1 MDHEN and CDR2 SYDVKM come from the germline V gene. The CDR3 consists of 12 residues. V lost 7 bases and J 5 bases, leaving 11 bases between the germline ends. CDR3 loop: CASNGEGYGYTF. The CDR3 bases are TGTGCCAGCAACGGGGAGGGGTATGGCTACACCTTC.

This clonotype was detected ten times or more. The V gene is TRBV5-6, the J gene TRBJ1-1; possible D gene TRBD1, 5 bases. This CDR3 has 14 residues. Per the germline V gene, CDR1 is SGHDT and CDR2 is YYEEEE. V was shortened by 4 bases and J by 2 bases, with 12 bases between the two germline ends. CDR3: CASSRGQGNTEAFF. CDR3 sequence (DNA): TGTGCCAGCAGCCGCGGCCAGGGTAACACTGAAGCTTTCTTT.

The chain employs TRBV6-5 and TRBJ1-2; the D is unclear. There are 15 residues in the CDR3. CDR1 and CDR2 from the germline V gene are MNHEY and SVGAGI. Trimming shortened V by 5 bases and J by 6 bases, and 19 bases separated the two germline ends. The CDR3 spells CASSTEMGKTNGYTF. CDR3 DNA: TGTGCCAGCAGTACCGAAATGGGCAAGACCAATGGCTACACCTTC.

The rearrangement uses TRBV3-1 and TRBJ2-3, with D hard to call. CDR3 size: 16 residues. V was shortened by 1 base and J by 6 bases, with 17 bases between the two germline ends. Germline lookup yields CDR1 LGHDT and CDR2 YNNKEL (reference sequence). CDR3 sequence (DNA): TGTGCCAGCAGCCAAGCCCAGTTGGTAGGGCTGGATACGCAGTATTTT. Its protein product is CASSQAQLVGLDTQYF.

This chain joins TRBV3-1 and TRBJ2-7; D not resolved. Germline-derived CDR1 and CDR2 are LGHDT and YNNKEL (reference sequence). The CDR3 totals 18 residues. V was cut by 1 base and J by 0 bases, with 19 bases left in between. CDR3 residues: CASSQGSFGRPSSYEQYF. Here the CDR3 DNA reads TGTGCCAGCAGCCAAGGGTCGTTCGGCCGACCTAGCTCCTACGAGCAGTACTTC.

The chain employs TRBV12-3 or TRBV12-4 and TRBJ2-2; TRBD1 is a possible D gene (6 bases). This CDR3 is built from 14 residues. V was trimmed by 6 bases and J by 2 bases, leaving 10 bases between them. This CDR3 is CASRGTRNTGELFF. In DNA, the CDR3 is TGTGCCAGCAGAGGGACACGTAACACCGGGGAGCTGTTTTTT.

V is TRBV3-1 and J is TRBJ2-7, with D perhaps TRBD1 or TRBD2 (5 bases each). This CDR3 spans 14 amino acids. V was clipped by 7 bases and J by 2 bases, with 15 bases between them. Germline lookup yields CDR1 LGHDT and CDR2 YNNKEL (reference sequence). DNA for the CDR3: TGTGCCAGCACCGTCTCCCGGGACGCCTACGAGCAGTACTTC. Protein sequence: CASTVSRDAYEQYF.

The rearrangement uses TRBV12-3 or TRBV12-4 and TRBJ2-5; the D gene is possibly TRBD2 (5 bases). V gave up 3 bases and J gave up 5 bases, with 13 bases separating them. This CDR3 comprises 14 residues. CDR3 nucleotides: TGTGCCAGCAGTTTCGGGCTCCGGAGGGAGACCCAGTACTTC. Amino acids: CASSFGLRRETQYF.

This clonotype was detected many times. The CDR3 coding sequence is TGCGCCAGCAGCCAAGGGGGGGTAGCCAAAAACATTCAGTACTTC. Residues: CASSQGGVAKNIQYF. The V call is TRBV4-3, the J call TRBJ2-4; maybe TRBD2 (6 bases). V lost 1 base and J lost 0, with 7 bases in between. Germline-derived CDR1 and CDR2 are LGHNA and YSLEER. The CDR3 contains 15 residues.

The chain is built from TRBV7-9 and TRBJ2-7; 7 bases map to TRBD1. From germline, CDR1 is SEHNR and CDR2 FQNEAQ (reference sequence). V was clipped by 5 bases and J by 0 bases; unmatched bases: 13. The CDR3 is made up of 17 amino acids. In DNA form, the CDR3 reads TGTGCCAGCAGCGACCGCTTGGGGACAGAACCCTCCTACGAGCAGTACTTC. Protein product: CASSDRLGTEPSYEQYF. The variable domain in full, completed from reference TRBV7-9 and TRBJ2-7, reads DTGVSQNPRHKITKRGQNVTFRCDPISEHNRLYWYRQTLGQGPEFLTYFQNEAQLEKSRLLSDRFSAERPKGSFSTLEIQRTEQGDSAMYLCASSDRLGTEPSYEQYFGPGTRLTVT.

The chain recombines TRBV5-1 with TRBJ2-7; TRBD2 might be the D (5 bases). V lost 0 bases and J lost 2, with 9 bases in between. This CDR3 spans 14 amino acids. The germline V gene encodes CDR1 SGHRS and CDR2 YFSETQ. CDR3 residues: CASSLEDLAYEQYF. CDR3 DNA: TGCGCCAGCAGCTTGGAGGACTTGGCCTACGAGCAGTACTTC.

With respect to this clonotype: Being one base from a much bigger clone, this may be a read error. The chain employs TRBV7-2 and TRBJ2-1; D unclear. Germline-derived CDR1 and CDR2 are SGHTA and FQGNSA. This CDR3 comprises 13 residues. The CDR3 DNA is TGTGCCAGCGCCCTGCGAGCCGTCCATGACCAGTTCTTC. It translates to CASALRAVHDQFF.

This chain joins TRBV6-4 and TRBJ1-6; unclear D gene. CDR1 is MRHNA and CDR2 is SNTAGT in the germline V gene. The CDR3 sequence is 15 residues long. V was cut by 0 bases and J by 7 bases, with 10 bases left in between. CDR3 in DNA: TGTGCCAGCAGTGACTCCCACAATGGGAATTCACCCCTCCACTTT. It yields the protein CASSDSHNGNSPLHF.

This chain uses TRBV29-1 with TRBJ1-5; possibly TRBD1 for D (6 bases). Germline lookup yields CDR1 SQVTM and CDR2 ANQGSEA. Trimming removed 3 bases from V and 4 bases from J, with 10 bases in between. The CDR3 covers 13 residues. The DNA for the CDR3 is TGCAGCGTTGATTCCACAGGGAATCAGCCCCAGCATTTT. It translates to CSVDSTGNQPQHF.

The chain is built from TRBV20-1 and TRBJ2-4; D uncertain. Germline CDR1 reads DFQATT; CDR2 reads SNEGSKA (reference sequence). V was clipped by 6 bases and J by 6 bases, with 9 bases between them. The length of the CDR3 is 11 residues. In nucleotides, the CDR3 is TGCAGTGCGGATCTAATAAACATTCAGTACTTC. Protein sequence: CSADLINIQYF.

This clonotype was counted only a few times. The V gene is TRBV28, the J gene TRBJ2-1; D not certain. This CDR3 is built from 14 residues. Germline V gives CDR1 MDHEN, CDR2 SYDVKM. V lost 3 bases and J 2 bases, leaving 8 bases between the germline ends. CDR3 amino acids: CASSFGPTYNEQFF. As DNA, the CDR3 is TGTGCCAGCAGTTTCGGGCCTACCTACAATGAGCAGTTCTTC.

This rearrangement joins TRBV6-1 to TRBJ2-3; 8 bases match TRBD2. The J segment lost 1 base and the V segment lost 4 bases, leaving 7 bases of the junction unmatched. This CDR3 is 16 amino acids long. Germline values: CDR1 MNHNS, CDR2 SASEGT. DNA for the CDR3: TGTGCCAGCAGTGGGGTCGGTAGCGGGGGCACAGATACGCAGTATTTT. Its translation is CASSGVGSGGTDTQYF.

This clonotype was detected only a few times. The chain has TRBV5-5 and TRBJ1-2, with D uncertain. The CDR3 consists of 15 residues. Germline CDR1 reads SGHKS; CDR2 reads YYEKEE (reference sequence). The V end was cut by 0 bases, the J end by 0 bases, with 9 bases between. The CDR3 coding sequence is TGTGCCAGCAGCTTGGTGATGGTTTCTAACTATGGCTACACCTTC. It codes for CASSLVMVSNYGYTF.

The chain carries TRBV4-2 and TRBJ2-7, with D maybe TRBD2 (7 bases). V lost 1 base, J lost 4 bases, and 14 bases lay in between. The CDR3 consists of 15 residues. CDR1 and CDR2 (germline): LGHNA, YNFKEQ. In nucleotides, the CDR3 is TGTGCCAGCAGCCAAGGGGGGCGGGGGATTTACGAGCAGTACTTC. Protein product: CASSQGGRGIYEQYF.

The rearrangement joins TRBV6-5 to TRBJ1-2, with 7 bases aligning to TRBD1. The V gene end was trimmed by 2 bases and the J gene end by 4 bases; junction bases not matched to a gene: 1. Per the germline V gene, CDR1 is MNHEY and CDR2 is SVGAGI. The CDR3 is 13 amino acids. As DNA, the CDR3 is TGTGCCAGCAGTTACGACAGGGTCTATGGCTACACCTTC. The encoded protein is CASSYDRVYGYTF.

This clonotype occurred many times. CDR3: CSANSGGAYEQYF. For the CDR3, the DNA is TGCAGTGCCAATAGCGGGGGAGCCTACGAGCAGTACTTC. V usage is TRBV20-1 and J usage is TRBJ2-7, with 9 bases matching TRBD2. V dropped 6 bases and J dropped 2; count of bases not matched to a gene: 5. The germline V gene has CDR1 DFQATT and CDR2 SNEGSKA (reference sequence). This CDR3 comprises 13 residues.